The entry below gives a single T cell receptor (beta chain) sequence along with its context. This sample is drawn from a study of patients and donors after allogeneic stem cell transplantation. CDR3 length: 17 amino acids. Per the germline V gene, CDR1 is SGHNT and CDR2 is YYREEE (reference sequence). Trimming removed 0 bases at V and 0 bases at J, with 13 bases between. In TCRdb, the RT-PCR reads were re-called with MiXCR into one record per CDR3 protein. The data contain about 960,000 distinct CDR3 sequences, under 20% of them singletons. The rearrangement uses TRBV5-4 and TRBJ2-1; D uncertain. Sequenced input: blood, either unsorted or a sorted T cell fraction (not recorded which). The receptor's source is a human donor who was either an allogeneic HSCT recipient or a stem cell or donor lymphocyte infusion donor (not recorded which). It is not recorded whose cells these are; they may come from a transplant donor. The CDR3 DNA reads as TGTGCCAGCAGCTTGGAAGCCGGCGCCAGCTCCTACAATGAGCAGTTCTTC. Amino acid sequence: CASSLEAGASSYNEQFF.